This TCR beta chain is drawn from a study of blood T cell repertoires in COVID-19. The V end was cut by 0 bases, the J end by 4 bases, with 13 bases between. Germline CDR1 is SGDLS and CDR2 is YYNGEE. The length of the CDR3 is 15 residues. In this sample, this clone turned up a few times. The repertoire was sequenced with immunoSEQ multiplex PCR; TCRdb's copy has only in-frame clones and lacks some. The data show just over 200,000 clones, 80% seen once. The material sequenced was peripheral blood. This receptor was taken from a woman between 65 and 79 years old with acute or convalescent COVID-19. The gene calls are TRBV9 and TRBJ1-2, with a possible D match to TRBD1 (5 bases). CDR3 nucleotide sequence: TGTGCCAGCAGCGTAGTCCCGGACAAACCCTATGGCTACACCTTC. Translating gives CASSVVPDKPYGYTF.